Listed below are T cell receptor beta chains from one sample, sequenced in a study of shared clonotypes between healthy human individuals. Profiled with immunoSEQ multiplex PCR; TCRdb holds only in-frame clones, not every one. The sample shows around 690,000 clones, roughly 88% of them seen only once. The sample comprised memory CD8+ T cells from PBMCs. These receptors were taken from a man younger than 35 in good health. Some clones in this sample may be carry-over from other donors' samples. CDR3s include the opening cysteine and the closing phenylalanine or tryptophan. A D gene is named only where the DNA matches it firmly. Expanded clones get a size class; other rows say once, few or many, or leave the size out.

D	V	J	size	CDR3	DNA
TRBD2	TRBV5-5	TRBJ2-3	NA	CASSRRLAGLSDTQYF	TGTGCCAGCAGCCGTCGACTAGCGGGACTGTCAGATACGCAGTATTTT
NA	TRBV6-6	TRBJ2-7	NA	CASSYNPGRVYEQYF	TGTGCCAGCAGTTACAACCCGGGACGGGTCTACGAGCAGTACTTC
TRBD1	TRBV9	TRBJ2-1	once	CASSVGSGGNEQFF	TGTGCCAGCAGCGTGGGTTCAGGGGGCAATGAGCAGTTCTTC
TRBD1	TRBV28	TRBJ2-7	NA	CASSGQVPYEQYF	TGTGCCAGCAGCGGACAGGTACCCTACGAGCAGTACTTC
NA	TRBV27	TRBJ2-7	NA	CASSPSRGFLSYEQYF	TGTGCCAGCAGTCCCAGCAGGGGCTTCCTCTCCTACGAGCAGTACTTC
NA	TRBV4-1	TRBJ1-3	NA	CASSPRGGSGNTIYF	TGCGCCAGCAGCCCGCGGGGCGGGTCAGGAAACACCATATATTTT
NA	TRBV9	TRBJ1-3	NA	CASSVAVSQVENTIYF	TGTGCCAGCAGCGTAGCCGTAAGCCAGGTAGAAAACACCATATATTTT
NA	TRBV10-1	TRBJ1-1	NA	CASSDVLETEAFF	TGCGCCAGCAGTGATGTATTGGAGACTGAAGCTTTCTTT
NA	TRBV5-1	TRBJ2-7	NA	CASSLEGGEQYF	TGCGCCAGCAGCTTGGAGGGGGGCGAGCAGTACTTC
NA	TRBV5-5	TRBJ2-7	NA	CASREPGGPSYEQYF	TGTGCCAGCAGGGAACCAGGGGGGCCCTCCTACGAGCAGTACTTC
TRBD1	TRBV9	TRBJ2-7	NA	CASSPKQGVAYEQYF	TGTGCCAGCAGCCCCAAGCAGGGGGTCGCCTACGAGCAGTACTTC
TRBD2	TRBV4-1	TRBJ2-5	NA	CASSHSPGRERVETQYF	TGCGCCAGCAGCCACAGTCCGGGGCGGGAGAGGGTAGAGACCCAGTACTTC
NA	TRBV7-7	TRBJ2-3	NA	CASSLGGRAADTQYF	TGTGCCAGCAGCCTAGGGGGGAGGGCCGCAGATACGCAGTATTTT
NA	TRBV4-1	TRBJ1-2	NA	CASSQEGGGYGYTF	TGCGCCAGCAGCCAAGAGGGGGGTGGCTATGGCTACACCTTC
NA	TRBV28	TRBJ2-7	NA	CASSFQESYEQYF	TGTGCCAGCAGTTTTCAGGAGAGCTACGAGCAGTACTTC
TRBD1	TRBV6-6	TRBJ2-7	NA	CASSSDRVYEQYF	TGTGCCAGCAGCTCGGACAGGGTCTACGAGCAGTACTTC
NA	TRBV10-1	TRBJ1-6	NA	CASSDRYNSPLHF	TGCGCCAGCAGCGACAGATATAATTCACCCCTCCACTTT
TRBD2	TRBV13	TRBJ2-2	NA	CASPKIAGGPPTNTGELFF	TGTGCCAGCCCTAAGATAGCGGGAGGGCCGCCTACGAACACCGGGGAGCTGTTTTTT
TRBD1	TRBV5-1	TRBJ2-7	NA	CASRLRDREGVHEQYF	TGCGCCAGCAGGCTCCGGGACAGGGAAGGTGTCCACGAGCAGTACTTC
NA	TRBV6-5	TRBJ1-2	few	CASCSGFNYGYTF	TGTGCCAGTTGTTCAGGGTTTAACTATGGCTACACCTTC
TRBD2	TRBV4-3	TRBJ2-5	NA	CASSQIYLTETSGKSEETQYF	TGCGCCAGCAGCCAAATATATCTGACAGAGACTAGCGGGAAGTCCGAAGAGACCCAGTACTTC
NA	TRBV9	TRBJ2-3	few	CASSTTDADTQYF	TGTGCCAGCAGCACCACAGACGCAGATACGCAGTATTTT